A selection of T cell receptor beta chains follows, all from one sample in a study of cytomegalovirus exposure and HLA in healthy donors. Using immunoSEQ multiplex PCR, the repertoire was profiled, and TCRdb retains in-frame clones only, with some absent. The data hold about 150,000 clones, with more than 75% observed a single time. Sequencing was performed on PBMCs. The source of these receptors is a woman between 18 and 30 years old in good health and CMV-seronegative. Both conserved end residues are part of each CDR3. D genes are given only for firm matches. Rows give clone size only sometimes, using once, few, many, or a class for an expanded clone.

j_gene: TRBJ1-2; v_gene: TRBV6-1; d_gene: TRBD1; abundance: NA; CDR3nt: TGTGCCAGCAGTGAAGTGACAGGGCTGGGCTACACCTTC; CDR3aa: CASSEVTGLGYTF
j_gene: TRBJ1-5; v_gene: TRBV27; d_gene: NA; abundance: once; CDR3nt: TGTGCCAGCAGTCCCTCAGGGGCTAGCAATCAGCCCCAGCATTTT; CDR3aa: CASSPSGASNQPQHF
j_gene: TRBJ1-6; v_gene: TRBV27; d_gene: NA; abundance: NA; CDR3nt: TGTGCCAGCAGTCCTCGGGCGGGTTCACCCCTCCACTTT; CDR3aa: CASSPRAGSPLHF
j_gene: TRBJ2-7; v_gene: TRBV6-5; d_gene: NA; abundance: once; CDR3nt: TGTGCCAGCAGTTACTCCGCAGGGCAGCGGGCCTACGAGCAGTACTTC; CDR3aa: CASSYSAGQRAYEQYF
j_gene: TRBJ2-7; v_gene: TRBV19; d_gene: TRBD1; abundance: NA; CDR3nt: TGTGCCAGTAGTACCAGGGACAGTTCCTACGAGCAGTACTTC; CDR3aa: CASSTRDSSYEQYF
j_gene: TRBJ2-4; v_gene: TRBV25-1; d_gene: TRBD1; abundance: NA; CDR3nt: TGTGCCAGCAGTGACGGGACAGGGACCAAAAACATTCAGTACTTC; CDR3aa: CASSDGTGTKNIQYF
j_gene: TRBJ1-4; v_gene: TRBV18; d_gene: TRBD1; abundance: few; CDR3nt: TGTGCCAGCTCACCCAGTATTTATCAGGGGGAACTGTTTTTT; CDR3aa: CASSPSIYQGELFF
j_gene: TRBJ2-3; v_gene: TRBV18; d_gene: TRBD2; abundance: NA; CDR3nt: TGTGCCAGCTCACCCGTAGCGGGAGTTGTAAATACGCAGTATTTT; CDR3aa: CASSPVAGVVNTQYF
j_gene: TRBJ1-5; v_gene: TRBV5-4; d_gene: NA; abundance: few; CDR3nt: TGTGCCACCAACAGGGAAGATCAGCCCCAGCATTTT; CDR3aa: CATNREDQPQHF
j_gene: TRBJ2-6; v_gene: TRBV7-8; d_gene: NA; abundance: once; CDR3nt: TGTGCCAGCAGCTCCATTCCCCGGCGGGACTCTGGGGCCAACGTCCTGACTTTC; CDR3aa: CASSSIPRRDSGANVLTF
j_gene: TRBJ2-5; v_gene: TRBV2; d_gene: TRBD1; abundance: NA; CDR3nt: TGTGCCAGCAGGGACAGGGGGGAGACCCAGTACTTC; CDR3aa: CASRDRGETQYF
j_gene: TRBJ1-4; v_gene: TRBV4-2; d_gene: TRBD1; abundance: NA; CDR3nt: TGTGCCAGCAGCCAATTTCCCGGGACAGGGAGGGATGAAAAACTGTTTTTT; CDR3aa: CASSQFPGTGRDEKLFF
j_gene: TRBJ2-5; v_gene: TRBV5-1; d_gene: TRBD2; abundance: NA; CDR3nt: TGCGCCAGCAGCATTAGCGGGAGGGCCCTCAAAGAGACCCAGTACTTC; CDR3aa: CASSISGRALKETQYF
j_gene: TRBJ2-7; v_gene: TRBV30; d_gene: NA; abundance: NA; CDR3nt: TGTGCCTGGACCAATAGGAGGGGGCAGAGGGGGGAGCAGTACTTC; CDR3aa: CAWTNRRGQRGEQYF
j_gene: TRBJ2-1; v_gene: TRBV9; d_gene: TRBD1; abundance: once; CDR3nt: TGTGCCAGCAGCGTCGGGGACAGCAATGAGCAGTTCTTC; CDR3aa: CASSVGDSNEQFF
j_gene: TRBJ2-1; v_gene: TRBV27; d_gene: NA; abundance: NA; CDR3nt: TGTGCCAGCAGTTTCCAGACGGGTAATGAGCAGTTCTTC; CDR3aa: CASSFQTGNEQFF
j_gene: TRBJ2-5; v_gene: TRBV9; d_gene: NA; abundance: NA; CDR3nt: TGTGCCAGCAGCGTAGCCCATCCATCGGGCGGGGCTCAAGAGACCCAGTACTTC; CDR3aa: CASSVAHPSGGAQETQYF
j_gene: TRBJ2-1; v_gene: TRBV29-1; d_gene: NA; abundance: NA; CDR3nt: TGCAGCGCAAAGCCGGGACACGGGTCCTACAATGAGCAGTTCTTC; CDR3aa: CSAKPGHGSYNEQFF
j_gene: TRBJ1-4; v_gene: TRBV6-1; d_gene: NA; abundance: NA; CDR3nt: TGTGCCAGCAGTATGACAGCTAATGAAAAACTGTTTTTT; CDR3aa: CASSMTANEKLFF
j_gene: TRBJ1-5; v_gene: TRBV7-9; d_gene: NA; abundance: NA; CDR3nt: TGTGCCAGCAGCTTACCAGGGCCGGAACAGCCCCAGCATTTT; CDR3aa: CASSLPGPEQPQHF
j_gene: TRBJ2-7; v_gene: TRBV7-9; d_gene: NA; abundance: NA; CDR3nt: TGTGCCAGCAGCCCATTTACAGGGATCTCCTACGAGCAGTACTTC; CDR3aa: CASSPFTGISYEQYF
j_gene: TRBJ2-2; v_gene: TRBV28; d_gene: TRBD1; abundance: NA; CDR3nt: TGTGCCAGCAGTCCGACGGGACAGTACACCGGGGAGCTGTTTTTT; CDR3aa: CASSPTGQYTGELFF
j_gene: TRBJ2-5; v_gene: TRBV27; d_gene: NA; abundance: few; CDR3nt: TGTGCCAGCAGCTCCCCCTGGGGCGAGACCCAGTACTTC; CDR3aa: CASSSPWGETQYF
j_gene: TRBJ2-5; v_gene: TRBV14; d_gene: NA; abundance: NA; CDR3nt: TGTGCCAGCAGCCAAACGTGGGAGTACCAAGAGACCCAGTACTTC; CDR3aa: CASSQTWEYQETQYF
j_gene: TRBJ2-3; v_gene: TRBV5-8; d_gene: TRBD2; abundance: once; CDR3nt: TGTGCCAGCGGGTTCGGCGGCCGGGGGGCAGATACGCAGTATTTT; CDR3aa: CASGFGGRGADTQYF
j_gene: TRBJ2-2; v_gene: TRBV28; d_gene: TRBD2; abundance: NA; CDR3nt: TGTGCCAGCAGTTTATATCTAGCGGGAGGCTCCGGGGAGCTGTTTTTT; CDR3aa: CASSLYLAGGSGELFF
j_gene: TRBJ2-3; v_gene: TRBV11-3; d_gene: NA; abundance: NA; CDR3nt: TGTGCCAGCAGCGTTAATCAGGGTTATACGCAGTATTTT; CDR3aa: CASSVNQGYTQYF
j_gene: TRBJ1-2; v_gene: TRBV5-5; d_gene: TRBD1; abundance: NA; CDR3nt: TGTGCCAGCAGCTTGTGGACAGGGAACACCCTTGACTATGGCTACACCTTC; CDR3aa: CASSLWTGNTLDYGYTF
j_gene: TRBJ2-1; v_gene: TRBV7-2; d_gene: TRBD2; abundance: NA; CDR3nt: TGTGCCAGCAGCTTATTGGGGGCGGGAGGAAGCAATGAGCAGTTCTTC; CDR3aa: CASSLLGAGGSNEQFF
j_gene: TRBJ2-3; v_gene: TRBV6-6; d_gene: TRBD2; abundance: NA; CDR3nt: TGTGCCAGCAGTTACTCGGGGGCGGGAGGAGATACGCAGTATTTT; CDR3aa: CASSYSGAGGDTQYF
j_gene: TRBJ2-7; v_gene: TRBV27; d_gene: TRBD1; abundance: NA; CDR3nt: TGTGCCAGCAGTCCAGGACAGGGGCTGCCCTCCTACGAGCAGTACTTC; CDR3aa: CASSPGQGLPSYEQYF
j_gene: TRBJ2-1; v_gene: TRBV6-6; d_gene: NA; abundance: NA; CDR3nt: TGTGCCAGCAGCGGGAGCTCCTACAATGAGCAGTTCTTC; CDR3aa: CASSGSSYNEQFF
j_gene: TRBJ2-7; v_gene: TRBV5-6; d_gene: TRBD2; abundance: NA; CDR3nt: TGTGCCAGCAGCTTGGCCGGAAGACTAGCGGGGGGCTCTTCCTACGAGCAGTACTTC; CDR3aa: CASSLAGRLAGGSSYEQYF
j_gene: TRBJ2-1; v_gene: TRBV28; d_gene: NA; abundance: NA; CDR3nt: TGTGCCAGCAGTTGGCCCTCCTACAATGAGCAGTTCTTC; CDR3aa: CASSWPSYNEQFF
j_gene: TRBJ2-3; v_gene: TRBV6-1; d_gene: TRBD2; abundance: NA; CDR3nt: TGTGCCAGCAGGGGGCTAGCGGACCCCACAGATACGCAGTATTTT; CDR3aa: CASRGLADPTDTQYF
j_gene: TRBJ1-3; v_gene: TRBV7-9; d_gene: NA; abundance: once; CDR3nt: TGTGCCAGCAGCTCCTTGACAGTCTCTGGAAACACCATATATTTT; CDR3aa: CASSSLTVSGNTIYF
j_gene: TRBJ2-7; v_gene: TRBV2; d_gene: TRBD1; abundance: NA; CDR3nt: TGTGCCAGCAGTGAAGGTGGGGGACAGTTC; CDR3aa: CASSEGGGQF
j_gene: TRBJ2-1; v_gene: TRBV6-5; d_gene: NA; abundance: NA; CDR3nt: TGTGCCAGCAGTTACGGAGCAGGGGAGCAGTTCTTC; CDR3aa: CASSYGAGEQFF
j_gene: TRBJ2-5; v_gene: TRBV7-2; d_gene: TRBD1; abundance: NA; CDR3nt: TGTGCCAGCAGCACCACAGGGGGCGGGGAGACCCAGTACTTC; CDR3aa: CASSTTGGGETQYF
j_gene: TRBJ1-1; v_gene: TRBV27; d_gene: NA; abundance: NA; CDR3nt: TGTGCCAGCATCTCCCCAGGGAACACTGAAGCTTTCTTT; CDR3aa: CASISPGNTEAFF
j_gene: TRBJ1-5; v_gene: TRBV28; d_gene: TRBD1; abundance: few; CDR3nt: TGTGCCAGCAGTCCCGGAGGGACAGGGAGCAATCAGCCCCAGCATTTT; CDR3aa: CASSPGGTGSNQPQHF
j_gene: TRBJ1-1; v_gene: TRBV28; d_gene: NA; abundance: few; CDR3nt: TGTGCCAGCGGCTTCTGGAACACTGAAGCTTTCTTT; CDR3aa: CASGFWNTEAFF
j_gene: TRBJ1-5; v_gene: TRBV21-1; d_gene: NA; abundance: NA; CDR3nt: TGTGCCAGCAGCAAATCCCCCGGGGGGGGTCAGCCCCAGCATTTT; CDR3aa: CASSKSPGGGQPQHF
j_gene: TRBJ2-7; v_gene: TRBV27; d_gene: TRBD1; abundance: NA; CDR3nt: TGTGCCAGCAGTTTAAGACAGGGGGTAGCCGAGCAGTACTTC; CDR3aa: CASSLRQGVAEQYF
j_gene: TRBJ2-7; v_gene: TRBV27; d_gene: TRBD1; abundance: NA; CDR3nt: TGTGCCAGCAGTTTATCGGGACAGGGTAGCCCCTACGAGCAGTACTTC; CDR3aa: CASSLSGQGSPYEQYF
j_gene: TRBJ1-2; v_gene: TRBV5-4; d_gene: TRBD1; abundance: NA; CDR3nt: TGTGCCAGCAGTCATGAAGGGGGCCGAGCTAACTATGGCTACACCTTC; CDR3aa: CASSHEGGRANYGYTF
j_gene: TRBJ2-1; v_gene: TRBV7-2; d_gene: TRBD1; abundance: NA; CDR3nt: TGTGCCAGCAGCCCCCCGGGACAGTCCTACAATGAGCAGTTCTTC; CDR3aa: CASSPPGQSYNEQFF
j_gene: TRBJ1-2; v_gene: TRBV7-9; d_gene: NA; abundance: NA; CDR3nt: TGTGCCAGCAGCTTAGTTCGGCGCCGAGGGCCGGAATATGGCTACACCTTC; CDR3aa: CASSLVRRRGPEYGYTF